The sequence of this TCR beta chain was determined in a study of blood T cell repertoires in COVID-19. Study at large: The cDNA or gDNA used as material had been derived from T cells, B-cell-depleted T cells, or PBMCs.

Per the study methods: Counts of nucleated cells, estimated from reference gene primer amplification, were obtained. Measured with immunoSEQ multiplex PCR; TCRdb has only the in-frame clones, and not every one. Clone size and V and J calls were adopted from that table, with D and trimming inferred from the DNA. The data show 90,000 or so clones, roughly nine tenths seen once. This clone was picked up one time. Germline loops: CDR1 SGHDT, CDR2 YYEEEE. The CDR3 totals 16 residues. Trimming shortened V by 4 bases and J by 2 bases, and 16 bases separated the two germline ends. The receptor was isolated from a human donor with active COVID-19. The donor label of this sample is uncertain. Sequenced material: peripheral blood. The chain recombines TRBV5-6 with TRBJ2-1; D might be TRBD1 (5 bases). For the CDR3, the DNA is TGTGCCAGCAGCACGAGACAGTTTTTCACCTACAATGAGCAGTTCTTC. It encodes CASSTRQFFTYNEQFF.